This entry lists 21 T cell receptor beta chains sequenced from one sample in a study of blood T cell repertoires in COVID-19. Generated by immunoSEQ multiplex PCR, the TCRdb table keeps only in-frame clones and is missing some. The sample holds approximately 300,000 clones, around 84% seen once. The specimen sequenced was PBMCs or T cells enriched from blood (not recorded which). The receptors were sampled from a man aged 25-45 years who had recovered from COVID-19.

This chain joins TRBV19 and TRBJ2-1; TRBD2 matches 8 bases. The germline gives CDR1 LNHDA, CDR2 SQIVND (reference sequence). The length of the CDR3 is 19 residues. The V segment lost 4 bases and the J segment 7 bases; nucleotides outside the gene matches: 21. CDR3 region: CASSNKYPRGGASGNEQFF. The CDR3 DNA reads TGTGCCAGTAGTAACAAATACCCCCGGGGGGGGGCGTCGGGGAATGAGCAGTTCTTC.

In its sample, this clone was seen a few times. The CDR3 region has the DNA TGTGCCAGCAGCATAAGACAGGGGGTGGGGAGTGAAGCTTTCTTT. It codes for CASSIRQGVGSEAFF. The V call is TRBV11-2, the J call TRBJ1-1; 9 bases agree with TRBD1. Germline loops: CDR1 SGHAT, CDR2 FQNNGV. This CDR3 has 15 residues. Trimming took 5 bases from V and 7 from J; bases not matched to a gene: 11.

The genes are TRBV25-1 and TRBJ1-4, with TRBD1 as a possible D gene (5 bases). V gave up 6 bases and J gave up 7 bases, with 9 bases separating them. The CDR3 contains 12 residues. Germline CDR1 and CDR2: MGHDK and SYGVNS. As DNA, the CDR3 is TGTGCCAGCAGAAACGGGGGTGAAAAACTGTTTTTT. Amino acid sequence: CASRNGGEKLFF.

The chain has TRBV10-1 and TRBJ2-3; D perhaps matches TRBD2 (6 bases). Germline CDR1 reads WNHNN; CDR2 reads SYGVQD (reference sequence). The length of the CDR3 is 14 residues. V gave up 2 bases and J gave up 4 bases, with 10 bases separating them. The CDR3 loop is CASSEGGVSDTQYF. In DNA form, the CDR3 reads TGCGCCAGCAGTGAGGGCGGGGTGTCAGATACGCAGTATTTT.

V gene TRBV6-5 combines with J gene TRBJ1-5; 9 bases are shared with TRBD1. CDR3 size: 13 residues. Germline-derived CDR1 and CDR2 are MNHEY and SVGAGI. V was pared by 6 bases and J by 7 bases, with 4 bases of the junction left unmatched. The CDR3: CASSRDRVQPQHF. DNA of the CDR3: TGTGCCAGCAGCCGGGACAGGGTCCAGCCCCAGCATTTT.

J is TRBJ2-1 and V is TRBV7-9; a weak D match, TRBD1 (6 bases). V shed 1 base and J shed 8 bases, with 12 bases lying between them. The germline V gene encodes CDR1 SEHNR and CDR2 FQNEAQ (reference sequence). CDR3 length equals 14 residues. The CDR3 protein is CASSLEGGGDEQFF. The CDR3 DNA is TGTGCCAGCAGCTTAGAAGGGGGTGGCGATGAGCAGTTCTTC.

This chain connects TRBV11-3 to TRBJ2-7, with TRBD1 matching 8 bases. J gave up 2 bases and V 3 bases, and 6 bases lay outside the gene matches. The CDR3 covers 15 residues. The V gene's germline CDR1 is SGHNT and CDR2 YENEEA. The CDR3 coding sequence is TGTGCCAGCAGCTTCTCCGGACAGGGCCCCTACGAGCAGTACTTC. This translates into CASSFSGQGPYEQYF.

This clone was detected ten times or more. The rearrangement uses TRBV6-4 and TRBJ2-1, with 8 bases matching TRBD2. The CDR3 has 15 amino acids. V lost 0 bases and J lost 7; bases outside the gene matches: 5. The germline V gene encodes CDR1 MRHNA and CDR2 SNTAGT. The CDR3 DNA sequence: TGTGCCAGCAGTGACTCGGCGGGGGGAGCGAATGAGCAGTTCTTC. It encodes CASSDSAGGANEQFF.

J is TRBJ2-2 and V is TRBV5-4, with 9 bases aligning to TRBD1. CDR3 length: 14 residues. The J segment lost 5 bases and the V segment lost 3 bases, leaving 2 bases of the junction unmatched. Germline lookup yields CDR1 SGHNT and CDR2 YYREEE (reference sequence). In DNA form, the CDR3 reads TGTGCCAGCAGCTCCGGGACAGGGACCGGGGAGCTGTTTTTT. This translates into CASSSGTGTGELFF.

This clone came up once. V usage is TRBV4-1 and J usage is TRBJ2-6; maybe TRBD1 (6 bases). The ends were cut back, 0 bases at V and 0 bases at J, with 18 bases in the middle. CDR3 size: 20 residues. From germline, CDR1 is MGHRA and CDR2 YSYEKL. In DNA form, the CDR3 reads TGCGCCAGCAGCCAAGATTGGAGGAACAGGGTAAGCTCTGGGGCCAACGTCCTGACTTTC. Its translation: CASSQDWRNRVSSGANVLTF.

In this sample, this clone turned up a few times. The genes are TRBV4-1 and TRBJ1-1; no clear D gene. This CDR3 is 12 amino acids long. The germline CDR1 and CDR2 sequences are MGHRA and YSYEKL. Trimming removed 4 bases at V and 5 bases at J, with 8 bases between. The CDR3, as DNA: TGCGCCAGCAGCCGAGAGAGGACTGAAGCTTTCTTT. Translated: CASSRERTEAFF.

This clone was counted once. V gene TRBV21-1 combines with J gene TRBJ2-3; TRBD2 reflects the table's D call only, with no check against the DNA. TRBV21-1 is tagged as a pseudogene. This CDR3 spans 18 amino acids. The CDR3 region has the DNA TGTGCCAGCAGGTCGAGTAGGACTCCAGACGGTTGGGCAGATACGCAGTATTTT. The encoded protein is CASRSSRTPDGWADTQYF.

This chain joins TRBV19 and TRBJ1-4; D perhaps matches TRBD1 (6 bases). This CDR3 has 15 amino acids. V gave up 4 bases and J gave up 0 bases, with 9 bases separating them. The germline V gene has CDR1 LNHDA and CDR2 SQIVND (reference sequence). This chain's CDR3 is CASSKNRATNEKLFF. In DNA form, the CDR3 reads TGTGCCAGTAGTAAGAACAGGGCAACTAATGAAAAACTGTTTTTT.

This clone was seen just once. The V and J genes are TRBV5-1 and TRBJ2-2, with 9 bases aligning to TRBD1. Losses at the gene ends were 4 bases for V and 7 bases for J; bases not matched to a gene: 14. CDR1 is SGHRS and CDR2 is YFSETQ in the germline V gene. There are 17 residues in the CDR3. Here the CDR3 DNA reads TGCGCCAGCAGCCTAGGACAGGGGACAGGATTCGGCGGGGAGCTGTTTTTT. Amino acids: CASSLGQGTGFGGELFF.

This rearrangement joins TRBV5-8 to TRBJ2-2; 9 bases align to TRBD2. Germline lookup yields CDR1 SGHTS and CDR2 YDEGEE. V gave up 1 base and J gave up 4 bases; unmatched junction bases: 11. The CDR3 is 18 residues long. The CDR3 region is CASSLFSGGPPGTGELFF. In DNA, the CDR3 is TGTGCCAGCAGCTTGTTCAGCGGGGGGCCCCCGGGCACCGGGGAGCTGTTTTTT.

Comments on this clone: At one of its ends the junction is not consistent with the germline gene, which may arise from a read error. The rearrangement joins TRBV7-6 to TRBJ2-7; D unresolved. There are 18 residues in the CDR3. Germline CDR1 and CDR2: SGHVS and FNYEAQ. The CDR3 DNA is TGTGCCAGCAGCGTAGCTGCCTCGTCTCTCCTACTACGTGGGGAGCAGTACTTC. Translating it yields CASSVAASSLLLRGEQYF.

The V gene is TRBV27, the J gene TRBJ1-2; 8 nucleotides match TRBD1. V gave up 4 bases and J gave up 0 bases; unmatched junction bases: 13. The CDR3 is 18 amino acids. Germline CDR1 reads MNHEY; CDR2 reads SMNVEV (reference sequence). The CDR3 here is CASSSRGTGPLSNYGYTF. The CDR3 DNA reads TGTGCCAGCAGTTCGAGGGGGACAGGTCCCCTTTCTAACTATGGCTACACCTTC.

V usage is TRBV11-2 and J usage is TRBJ1-1, with D unresolved. The V gene's germline CDR1 is SGHAT and CDR2 FQNNGV. V lost 1 base and J 7 bases, leaving 13 bases between the germline ends. This CDR3 region has 14 residues. CDR3 in amino acids: CASSLVSSRLEAFF. As DNA, the CDR3 is TGTGCCAGCAGCTTAGTCAGTAGCAGACTTGAAGCTTTCTTT.

The chain recombines TRBV28 with TRBJ1-2; D is unresolved. This CDR3 spans 17 amino acids. The V end was cut by 5 bases, the J end by 4 bases, with 23 bases between. The germline gives CDR1 MDHEN, CDR2 SYDVKM. Here the CDR3 DNA reads TGTGCCAGCAGTCCGATGAACCCCGAAATGGCAGTCTATGGCTACACCTTC. It translates to CASSPMNPEMAVYGYTF.

The rearrangement uses TRBV7-6 and TRBJ2-3, with 7 nucleotides matching TRBD1. V dropped 1 base and J dropped 3; count of bases not matched to a gene: 7. The CDR3 covers 16 residues. Germline loops: CDR1 SGHVS, CDR2 FNYEAQ. Written as DNA, the CDR3 is TGTGCCAGCAGCTTAGAGAACAGGGGTCGAACAGATACGCAGTATTTT. Translated, it gives CASSLENRGRTDTQYF.

The V gene is TRBV19, the J gene TRBJ1-5; no firm D call. V lost 3 bases to trimming and J lost 2 bases, with 11 bases between them. Germline-derived CDR1 and CDR2 are LNHDA and SQIVND (reference sequence). The CDR3 is made up of 15 amino acids. In DNA, the CDR3 is TGTGCCAGTAGTATTTTGCCGGCGGGCAATCAGCCCCAGCATTTT. Its translation: CASSILPAGNQPQHF. The full variable domain, in which reference TRBV19 and TRBJ1-5 provide the parts outside the CDR3, is DGGITQSPKYLFRKEGQNVTLSCEQNLNHDAMYWYRQDPGQGLRLIYYSQIVNDFQKGDIAEGYSVSREKKESFPLTVTSAQKNPTAFYLCASSILPAGNQPQHFGDGTRLSIL.